This T cell receptor (beta chain) was observed in a study of blood T cell repertoires in COVID-19. In the study overall: There were acute and convalescent COVID-19 samples, and they came from the United States, Italy and Spain. PBMCs, B-cell-depleted T cells, or T cells were the source of the cDNA or gDNA that made up the material.

In the original workflow: Amplification of reference gene primers provided the estimated nucleated cell counts. Method: immunoSEQ multiplex PCR; TCRdb's copy keeps in-frame clones and lacks some. The DNA was the basis for D and trimming; V, J and clone size are from that table. The table has about 260,000 clones, around 88% seen once. The CDR3 has 16 amino acids. Looked up from germline, CDR1 is SGHTS and CDR2 is YDEGEE. V was clipped by 3 bases and J by 4 bases, with 16 bases between them. Clinical histories supplied by participants themselves formed the basis of cohort assignment. The V call is TRBV5-8, the J call TRBJ2-2; perhaps TRBD2 as D (6 bases). This sequence originates from a woman between 40 and 50 years old with acute COVID-19. Sequenced: PBMCs or T cells enriched from blood (not recorded which). The DNA of the CDR3 is TGTGCCAGCAGCTACACCCGGGAGCTATCCACCGGGGAGCTGTTTTTT. Encoded protein: CASSYTRELSTGELFF.